The rows below give T cell receptor beta chains drawn from one sample of a study of T cell changes during pregnancy in multiple sclerosis. The table came from immunoSEQ multiplex PCR; TCRdb's copy has only in-frame clones and leaves some out. The sample includes more than 25,000 clones, roughly nine tenths of them seen just once. The material was CD8+ T cells from peripheral blood mononuclear cells, obtained in the third trimester of pregnancy. The receptors derive from a female donor with multiple sclerosis, enrolled in a pregnancy study. Both conserved end residues are trimmed from each CDR3. Fields, in order: CDR3 protein, J gene, V gene.

cdr3_aa: ASSYGGVRDQPQH
j_call: TRBJ1-5
v_call: TRBV6-6

cdr3_aa: ASSEGLGTFQY
j_call: TRBJ2-4
v_call: TRBV25-1

cdr3_aa: ASRGRTEAF
j_call: TRBJ1-1
v_call: TRBV2

cdr3_aa: ASKAGGYTGELF
j_call: TRBJ2-2
v_call: TRBV2

cdr3_aa: ASSQDRLRGELF
j_call: TRBJ2-2
v_call: TRBV4-1

cdr3_aa: ASSLRGGLAGYEQY
j_call: TRBJ2-7
v_call: TRBV28

cdr3_aa: ASGEPGQGAGSAEAF
j_call: TRBJ1-1
v_call: TRBV28

cdr3_aa: ASSPISGGFSEQF
j_call: TRBJ2-1
v_call: TRBV7-3

cdr3_aa: ASSGGLAAYNEQF
j_call: TRBJ2-1
v_call: TRBV19

cdr3_aa: SVNPGQGQQPLGYT
j_call: TRBJ1-2
v_call: TRBV29-1

cdr3_aa: ASSYGQSYNEQF
j_call: TRBJ2-1
v_call: TRBV6-5

cdr3_aa: ASSQAQETGGAYGYT
j_call: TRBJ1-2
v_call: TRBV4-1

cdr3_aa: ASSLSGVSTEAF
j_call: TRBJ1-1
v_call: TRBV13

cdr3_aa: ASSVEGGGGTQY
j_call: TRBJ2-3
v_call: TRBV9

cdr3_aa: ASSLRRLLNTEAF
j_call: TRBJ1-1
v_call: TRBV7-9

cdr3_aa: ASSLEAASGSWDIQY
j_call: TRBJ2-4
v_call: TRBV11-2

cdr3_aa: ASGGSTDTQY
j_call: TRBJ2-3
v_call: TRBV2

cdr3_aa: AISSGTSGGAGELF
j_call: TRBJ2-2
v_call: TRBV10-3

cdr3_aa: ASSQDGGVGQPQH
j_call: TRBJ1-5
v_call: TRBV4-1

cdr3_aa: ASSVKGLLNTGELF
j_call: TRBJ2-2
v_call: TRBV9

cdr3_aa: ASSRTGTGWTEAF
j_call: TRBJ1-1
v_call: TRBV5-1

cdr3_aa: ASSHPKGYT
j_call: TRBJ1-2
v_call: TRBV5-4

cdr3_aa: AISLPGGSNYGYT
j_call: TRBJ1-2
v_call: TRBV10-3

cdr3_aa: ASSGGGQGQAF
j_call: TRBJ1-1
v_call: TRBV27

cdr3_aa: ASSSRQVSYEQY
j_call: TRBJ2-7
v_call: TRBV13

cdr3_aa: SAGREGTEAF
j_call: TRBJ1-1
v_call: TRBV29-1

cdr3_aa: ASSWGTGGREQY
j_call: TRBJ2-7
v_call: TRBV5-6

cdr3_aa: ASSLRRGGYEQY
j_call: TRBJ2-7
v_call: TRBV7-2

cdr3_aa: ASTTWGGAGSEAF
j_call: TRBJ1-1
v_call: TRBV6-1

cdr3_aa: ASSQGGSGGVSETQY
j_call: TRBJ2-5
v_call: TRBV4-1

cdr3_aa: ASSERKYEGTEAF
j_call: TRBJ1-1
v_call: TRBV25-1

cdr3_aa: ATSRDRGGTEAF
j_call: TRBJ1-1
v_call: TRBV15

cdr3_aa: ASSPTPREKLF
j_call: TRBJ1-4
v_call: TRBV4-2

cdr3_aa: ASSPIATDIHTEAF
j_call: TRBJ1-1
v_call: TRBV4-2

cdr3_aa: ASSLTGYQETQY
j_call: TRBJ2-5
v_call: TRBV27

cdr3_aa: SVEDRENTQY
j_call: TRBJ2-3
v_call: TRBV29-1

cdr3_aa: ASGQGKNIQY
j_call: TRBJ2-4
v_call: TRBV28

cdr3_aa: ASSLSDRGERNTEAF
j_call: TRBJ1-1
v_call: TRBV5-1

cdr3_aa: ASSFRDYLIPPPDQETQY
j_call: TRBJ2-5
v_call: TRBV28

cdr3_aa: ASTLRALAGDEQY
j_call: TRBJ2-7
v_call: TRBV27

cdr3_aa: ASSPGLASTYEQY
j_call: TRBJ2-7
v_call: TRBV6-1

cdr3_aa: ASSVVPSGSTDTQY
j_call: TRBJ2-3
v_call: TRBV9

cdr3_aa: ASSYGQGAYEQY
j_call: TRBJ2-7
v_call: TRBV5-1

cdr3_aa: ASSFSGQGGTEAF
j_call: TRBJ1-1
v_call: TRBV5-1

cdr3_aa: ASSQDQDREAF
j_call: TRBJ1-1
v_call: TRBV4-1

cdr3_aa: ASSQEVGGSYEQY
j_call: TRBJ2-7
v_call: TRBV14

cdr3_aa: ASSPHRRGISYEQY
j_call: NA
v_call: TRBV7-3

cdr3_aa: ASSSGSSYNEQF
j_call: TRBJ2-1
v_call: TRBV27

cdr3_aa: ASRELDTEAF
j_call: TRBJ1-1
v_call: TRBV6-5

cdr3_aa: ASSQPGQGEDYGYT
j_call: TRBJ1-2
v_call: TRBV9

cdr3_aa: ASSKRVQSGYT
j_call: TRBJ1-2
v_call: TRBV28

cdr3_aa: ASYYGHEQF
j_call: TRBJ2-1
v_call: TRBV28